The subject of this entry is one T cell receptor (beta chain). Its specificity is not known. In the same sample, other DNA sequences code for this CDR3. The repertoire was sequenced with immunoSEQ multiplex PCR; TCRdb's copy has only in-frame clones and lacks some. Among 100,000 or so clones, around 91% were seen once, and the ten largest hold roughly 5%. The V and J ends lost 6 bases and 0 bases, in that order; junction bases with no gene match: 1. This CDR3 has 14 residues. The germline V gene has CDR1 SNHLY and CDR2 FYNNEI. Combined were second doses at about 4 or about 12 weeks. The data were taken from a study of T cell responses to AZD1222 COVID-19 vaccine. Study outcomes and limitations: The study found vaccine-associated CD4 TCRs spanning spike, dominant at 160-218 and 743-854. Every sample of the repertoires postdated the peak T cell response. Donors were chiefly white British, with a greater number of females, and clonal diversity was perhaps underestimated.

The chain links TRBV2 to TRBJ1-4; TRBD1 matches 7 bases. This TCR was sampled from an adult who received the AZD1222 COVID-19 vaccine. Sample: peripheral blood, taken 28 days after the second AZD1222 dose. This chain's CDR3 is CASSRGTTNEKLFF. In nucleotides, the CDR3 is TGTGCCAGCAGCAGGGGGACAACTAATGAAAAACTGTTTTTT.